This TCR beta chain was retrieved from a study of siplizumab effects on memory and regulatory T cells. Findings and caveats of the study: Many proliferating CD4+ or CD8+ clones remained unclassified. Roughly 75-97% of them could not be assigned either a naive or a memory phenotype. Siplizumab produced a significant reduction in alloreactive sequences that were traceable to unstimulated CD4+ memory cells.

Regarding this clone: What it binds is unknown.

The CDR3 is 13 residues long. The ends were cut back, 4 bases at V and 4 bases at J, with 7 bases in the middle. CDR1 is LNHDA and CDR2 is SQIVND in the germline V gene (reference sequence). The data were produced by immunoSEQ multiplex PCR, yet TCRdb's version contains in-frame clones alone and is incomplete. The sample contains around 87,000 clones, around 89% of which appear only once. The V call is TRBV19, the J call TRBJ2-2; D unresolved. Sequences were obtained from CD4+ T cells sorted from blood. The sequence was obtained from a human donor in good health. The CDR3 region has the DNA TGTGCCAGTAGTACTATACTCACCGGGGAGCTGTTTTTT. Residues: CASSTILTGELFF.